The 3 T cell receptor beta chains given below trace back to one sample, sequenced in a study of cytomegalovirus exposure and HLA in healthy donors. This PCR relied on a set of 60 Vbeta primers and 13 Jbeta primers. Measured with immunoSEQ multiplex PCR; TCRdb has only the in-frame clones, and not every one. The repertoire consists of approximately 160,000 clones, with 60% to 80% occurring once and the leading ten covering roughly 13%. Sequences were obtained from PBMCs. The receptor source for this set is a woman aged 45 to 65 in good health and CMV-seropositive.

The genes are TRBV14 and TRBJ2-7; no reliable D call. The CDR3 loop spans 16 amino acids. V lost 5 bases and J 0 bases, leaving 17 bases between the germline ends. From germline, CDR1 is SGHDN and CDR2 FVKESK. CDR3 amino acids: CASSTLGQNSSYEQYF. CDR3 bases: TGTGCCAGCAGCACCCTTGGGCAGAACAGCTCCTACGAGCAGTACTTC.

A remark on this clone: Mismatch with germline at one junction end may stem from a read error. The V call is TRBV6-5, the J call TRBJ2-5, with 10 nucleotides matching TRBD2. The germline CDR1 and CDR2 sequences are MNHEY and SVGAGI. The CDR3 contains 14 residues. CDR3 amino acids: CAISESGGAKTQYF. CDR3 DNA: TGTGCCATCAGTGAAAGCGGGGGGGCAAAGACCCAGTACTTC.

CDR3 in DNA: TGTGCCAGCAGGGCCGGGGCTAGCGCTTGGGATGAGCAGTTCTTC. It is translated as CASRAGASAWDEQFF. The chain uses TRBV7-8 and TRBJ2-1, with D perhaps TRBD2 (6 bases). This CDR3 contains 15 residues. Trimming removed 6 bases from V and 8 bases from J, with 20 bases in between. The V gene's germline CDR1 is SGHVS and CDR2 FQNEAQ.